What follows is one T cell receptor beta chain and its context. Its antigen is still unknown. The data are from a study of OX40 agonist ivuxolimab in advanced cancers. This CDR3 spans 13 amino acids. J was trimmed by 7 bases and V by 5 bases; bases with no gene match: 6. The germline CDR1 and CDR2 sequences are MNHEY and SMNVEV (reference sequence). Overall study findings and caveats: Low normalized T-cell clonal expansion was additionally recorded for some nonresponders. Undetermined was the antigen specificity of the expanded peripheral T cells.

The assay was immunoSEQ multiplex PCR, and TCRdb's table has in-frame clones only and misses some. The sample lists about 77,000 clones, about nine tenths occurring once. The origin of this receptor is an adult with an advanced solid tumor such as melanoma, head and neck, liver or kidney cancer. Sequencing was performed on CD4+ or CD8+ T cells sorted from blood, taken in a trial of the OX40 agonist ivuxolimab. The chain uses TRBV27 and TRBJ1-2, with 8 bases aligning to TRBD1. The CDR3: CASSPGQGGGYTF. The CDR3 DNA is TGTGCCAGCAGTCCTGGACAGGGAGGTGGCTACACCTTC.